This T cell receptor beta chain comes out of a study of post-analysis software for immune sequencing data. Study overall: Both relapsing-remitting and secondary progressive multiple sclerosis featured among the disease courses, as did progressive-relapsing multiple sclerosis. Study-wide findings and caveats: Several TRBV segments (TRBV5-6, TRBV5-1 and TRBV20-1 among them) occurred more frequently in patients than in controls.

A remark on this clonotype: Antigen: not known.

J lost 6 bases, V lost 7 bases, and 6 bases had no gene match. The CDR3 loop spans 14 amino acids. TCR beta cDNA libraries included unique molecular identifiers. Each CDR3 protein gets one entry after TCRdb re-called the PCR reads with MiXCR. The repertoire holds hundreds of thousands of distinct CDR3 sequences, with over 30% as singletons. V usage is TRBV12-3 or TRBV12-4 and J usage is TRBJ2-1; 10 nucleotides match TRBD2. The sequenced sample was blood. This receptor was taken from a girl under 10 years old with multiple sclerosis. The CDR3 nucleotides read TGTGCCAGCAACGGAGCTAGCGGGGGCAATGAGCAGTTCTTC. This translates into CASNGASGGNEQFF.